The 18 T cell receptor beta chains below all came from one sample that was sequenced in a study of control samples from healthy donors and cancer patients. Libraries were prepared by immunoSEQ multiplex PCR; TCRdb keeps only in-frame clonotypes and omits some of them. The data hold a few hundred thousand clones, with around 90% observed a single time. Sequencing input: PBMCs. The receptors originated from a man aged 35 to 55 with head and neck cancer.

This chain connects TRBV9 to TRBJ1-1, with D possibly matching TRBD1 (5 bases). CDR3 length equals 15 residues. Per germline, CDR1 SGDLS and CDR2 YYNGEE. The V end lost 7 bases, the J end lost 5 bases, and 21 bases lay between the germline ends. CDR3 nucleotide sequence: TGTGCCAGCCGTCGTCGCCGGGACTCGGGGACTGAAGCTTTCTTT. This translates into CASRRRRDSGTEAFF.

CDR3 residues: CASSDGLSAGGYTF. The CDR3 DNA reads TGTGCCAGCAGCGATGGACTCTCAGCGGGGGGCTACACCTTC. The chain carries TRBV9 and TRBJ1-2, with D hard to call. Deletions cut 3 bases from V and 8 bases from J, with 17 bases between. The germline CDR1 and CDR2 sequences are SGDLS and YYNGEE. The CDR3 length is 14 residues.

The J gene is TRBJ2-7, the V gene TRBV6-6; TRBD2 is a possible D gene (6 bases). The germline CDR1 and CDR2 sequences are MNHNY and SVGAGI (reference sequence). This CDR3 region has 17 residues. Between the trimmed V and J ends, which lost 5 bases and 1 base, there was a span of 21 bases. The CDR3: CASSRPGLGGGSYEQYF. The CDR3 DNA sequence: TGTGCCAGCAGTCGGCCGGGACTCGGGGGAGGTTCCTACGAGCAGTACTTC.

The chain links TRBV19 to TRBJ2-1; TRBD2 aligns across 7 bases. Germline V gene data show CDR1 as LNHDA and CDR2 as SQIVND (reference sequence). The trim removed 5 bases at V and 4 bases at J, leaving 8 bases unmatched. The CDR3 length is 15 residues. CDR3 in amino acids: CASSPLPAGYNEQFF. The CDR3, as DNA: TGTGCCAGTAGTCCCCTTCCAGCGGGGTACAATGAGCAGTTCTTC.

The chain links TRBV11-2 to TRBJ1-2; no firm D call. The V gene's germline CDR1 is SGHAT and CDR2 FQNNGV. Trimming cost V 5 bases and J 4 bases, with 11 bases left between them. The CDR3 length is 13 residues. Here the CDR3 DNA reads TGTGCCAGCAGCCAAGCTTTCACCTATGGCTACACCTTC. Translated, it gives CASSQAFTYGYTF.

The chain uses TRBV24-1 and TRBJ2-3; TRBD2 aligns across 7 bases. The CDR3 totals 13 residues. CDR1 and CDR2 from the germline V gene are KGHDR and SFDVKD. Losses at the gene ends were 8 bases for V and 4 bases for J; bases not matched to a gene: 5. Written as DNA, the CDR3 is TGTGCCACCACGGGGGGAGGAGCAGATACGCAGTATTTT. It codes for CATTGGGADTQYF.

This clone was detected once. The rearrangement uses TRBV27 and TRBJ1-6, with D possibly being TRBD1 (5 bases). The V and J ends lost 5 bases and 5 bases respectively, with 22 bases between them. CDR1 is MNHEY, CDR2 SMNVEV, per germline (reference sequence). The CDR3 consists of 18 residues. The CDR3 nucleotides are TGTGCCAGCAGTCCACCTTCCTGGGGCCTAGGGGATAATTCACCCCTCCACTTT. This translates into CASSPPSWGLGDNSPLHF.

This chain connects TRBV6-5 to TRBJ1-4, with TRBD1 matching 10 bases. Looked up from germline, CDR1 is MNHEY and CDR2 is SVGAGI. The CDR3 covers 15 residues. V lost 4 bases and J lost 5; bases outside the gene matches: 4. The CDR3 is CASSSPDRGNEKLFF. The CDR3 DNA sequence: TGTGCCAGCAGTTCCCCGGACAGGGGGAATGAAAAACTGTTTTTT.

The CDR3 sequence is CATSGFLNTEAFF. CDR3 bases: TGTGCCACCTCGGGATTTCTGAACACTGAAGCTTTCTTT. The gene calls are TRBV19 and TRBJ1-1; no clear D. The germline V gene encodes CDR1 LNHDA and CDR2 SQIVND (reference sequence). V dropped 10 bases and J dropped 0 bases, with 12 bases sitting between them. The CDR3 runs to 13 residues.

The chain carries TRBV6-5 and TRBJ2-7; tentatively, D is TRBD1 or TRBD2 (5 bases each). V gave up 6 bases and J gave up 3 bases, with 18 bases separating them. This CDR3 spans 15 amino acids. Germline V gives CDR1 MNHEY, CDR2 SVGAGI. CDR3 loop: CASSLEGTQGYEQYF. CDR3 nucleotide sequence: TGTGCCAGCAGCCTAGAGGGTACCCAGGGCTACGAGCAGTACTTC.

V usage is TRBV18 and J usage is TRBJ2-5; TRBD2 aligns across 7 bases. CDR1 is KGHSH and CDR2 is LQKENI in the germline V gene. J lost 4 bases, V lost 4 bases, and 3 bases had no gene match. CDR3 length equals 13 residues. CDR3: CASSLQRGETQYF. The CDR3 coding sequence is TGTGCCAGCTCACTCCAGCGGGGAGAGACCCAGTACTTC.

The CDR3 loop is CASSDRETGDNGYTF. The CDR3, as DNA: TGCGCCAGCAGTGACCGAGAGACAGGGGACAATGGCTACACCTTC. The chain uses TRBV10-1 and TRBJ1-2; 8 positions agree with TRBD1. CDR3 length: 15 residues. The V segment lost 3 bases and the J segment 6 bases; nucleotides outside the gene matches: 9. The germline V gene has CDR1 WNHNN and CDR2 SYGVQD (reference sequence).

The rearrangement links TRBV11-2 to TRBJ2-3, with 10 bases matching TRBD2. This CDR3 spans 18 amino acids. Germline loops: CDR1 SGHAT, CDR2 FQNNGV. Trimming cost V 5 bases and J 0 bases; bases outside gene matches: 11. The CDR3 sequence is CASSPRTSGSSSTDTQYF. CDR3 bases: TGTGCCAGCAGCCCTAGGACTAGCGGTTCTTCTAGCACAGATACGCAGTATTTT.

The chain recombines TRBV6-5 with TRBJ1-2; TRBD1 matches at 11 bases. The junction had 6 bases not matched to a gene; V was cut back by 8 bases and J by 1 base. Germline assignment: CDR1 MNHEY and CDR2 SVGAGI. CDR3 length: 15 amino acids. The CDR3 loop reads CASQGQGVRNYGYTF. CDR3 DNA: TGTGCCAGCCAGGGACAGGGGGTGCGTAACTATGGCTACACCTTC.

This clone was detected only a few times. This chain links TRBV5-1 with TRBJ1-1; D perhaps matches TRBD1 (5 bases). V shed 0 bases and J shed 6 bases, with 15 bases lying between them. The CDR3 has 15 residues. The germline gives CDR1 SGHRS, CDR2 YFSETQ. In nucleotides, the CDR3 is TGCGCCAGCAGCTTGGACAGGCCGGATGTCGCTGAAGCTTTCTTT. Protein sequence: CASSLDRPDVAEAFF.

The chain recombines TRBV27 with TRBJ1-5; TRBD1 is a possible D gene (6 bases). The CDR3 length is 15 residues. Germline V gene lookup returns CDR1 MNHEY and CDR2 SMNVEV (reference sequence). Trimming took off 1 base at V and 6 bases at J, with 13 bases between the two ends. CDR3 sequence reads: CASSLFGGAVQPQHF. CDR3 nucleotides: TGTGCCAGCAGTTTATTCGGGGGCGCGGTTCAGCCCCAGCATTTT.

This clone is a singleton in its sample. This rearrangement joins TRBV2 to TRBJ2-2, with 9 bases identical to TRBD2. V trimming: 11 bases; J trimming: 1 base; junction bases outside the gene matches: 5. The germline V gene encodes CDR1 SNHLY and CDR2 FYNNEI. The CDR3 is 14 amino acids. CDR3 region: CAGAGGRNTGELFF. CDR3 nucleotide sequence: TGTGCCGGAGCGGGGGGCCGGAACACCGGGGAGCTGTTTTTT.

The genes are TRBV7-8 and TRBJ1-5; TRBD1 matches 11 bases. The CDR3 spans 16 residues. V shed 5 bases and J 7 bases; nucleotides not matched to a gene: 10. Germline assignment: CDR1 SGHVS and CDR2 FQNEAQ. The DNA of the CDR3 is TGTGCCAGCAGCCTCGGACAGGGGGCTAGTTGGCAGCCCCAGCATTTT. Translating gives CASSLGQGASWQPQHF.